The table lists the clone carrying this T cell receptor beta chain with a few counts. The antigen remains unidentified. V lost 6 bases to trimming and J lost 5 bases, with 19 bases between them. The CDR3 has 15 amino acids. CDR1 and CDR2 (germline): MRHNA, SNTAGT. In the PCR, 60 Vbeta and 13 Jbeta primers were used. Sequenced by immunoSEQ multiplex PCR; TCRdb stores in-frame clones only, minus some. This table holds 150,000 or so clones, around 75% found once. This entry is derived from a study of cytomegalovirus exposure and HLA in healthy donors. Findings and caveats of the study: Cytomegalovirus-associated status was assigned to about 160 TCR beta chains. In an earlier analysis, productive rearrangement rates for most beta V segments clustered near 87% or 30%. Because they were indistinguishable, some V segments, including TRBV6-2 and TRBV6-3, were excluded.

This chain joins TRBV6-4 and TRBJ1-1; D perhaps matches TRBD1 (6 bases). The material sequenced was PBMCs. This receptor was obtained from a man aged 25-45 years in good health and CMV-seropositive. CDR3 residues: CASRAEPGDRTEAFF. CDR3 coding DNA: TGTGCCAGCAGGGCTGAACCAGGGGATAGAACTGAAGCTTTCTTT.